The rows below give T cell receptor beta chains drawn from one sample of a study of cytomegalovirus exposure and HLA in healthy donors. Method: immunoSEQ multiplex PCR; TCRdb's copy keeps in-frame clones and lacks some. The sample records about 180,000 clones, over 80% being singletons. Sequencing was carried out using PBMCs. The receptors derive from a boy between 2 and 10 years old in good health and CMV-seronegative. Both conserved end residues are trimmed from each CDR3. Each record gives: CDR3 length, J gene, V gene, CDR3 protein.

>13|TRBJ1-1|TRBV15
ATGRGQGKDTEAF
>14|TRBJ2-3|TRBV6-5
ASSYWRGQGTDTQY
>13|TRBJ1-4|TRBV30
AWTSPGQGSEKLF
>12|TRBJ1-2|TRBV2
ASSVAGAIYGYT
>11|TRBJ1-3|TRBV9
ASGPVSGNTIY
>13|TRBJ1-2|TRBV7-9
ASSFVGGQNYGYT
>11|TRBJ1-1|TRBV7-2
ASSWSQGTEAF
>16|TRBJ1-2|TRBV6-1
ASSEAQGSLERALRRT
>16|TRBJ2-1|TRBV4-3
ASSQVAIVLAGDNEQF
>12|TRBJ2-1|TRBV5-1
ASSQLAGGYEQF
>12|NA|TRBV7-8
ASSLGVSAYEQY